One and the same sample provided the 26 T cell receptor beta chains below, sequenced in a study of identical twins. TCRdb re-analysed the 5' RACE reads in MiXCR, keeping a single row per CDR3 protein. This sample has approximately 230,000 distinct CDR3 sequences; about 14% occur once, and the top ten carry 8.8%. Sequencing was done on a sample of memory (CD45RO+) T cells sorted from blood. Every receptor here comes from a woman in her late teens or twenties in good health.

The DNA for the CDR3 is TGTGCCAGCACCGAACCGACCGGGGCCTACGAGCAGTACTTC. Translation: CASTEPTGAYEQYF. This chain connects TRBV6-1 to TRBJ2-7; TRBD2 might be the D (5 bases). Per germline, CDR1 MNHNS and CDR2 SASEGT. V lost 7 bases and J 2 bases, leaving 15 bases between the germline ends. CDR3 length: 14 amino acids.

In its sample, this clonotype was seen a few times. With a much larger clone just one base away, this may be a read error. V usage is TRBV12-3 or TRBV12-4 and J usage is TRBJ1-5; D call uncertain. The CDR3 has 12 residues. V was shortened by 1 base and J by 6 bases, with 4 bases between the two germline ends. CDR3 bases: TGTGCCAGCAGTTTAGGGGGTCAGCCCCAGCATTTT. Amino acids: CASSLGGQPQHF.

This clonotype was counted between two and nine times. The chain is built from TRBV15 and TRBJ2-3; D is uncertain. This CDR3 contains 11 residues. Germline V lookup: CDR1 LNHNV, CDR2 YYDKDF (reference sequence). The ends were cut back, 1 base at V and 4 bases at J, with 0 bases in the middle. Here the CDR3 reads CATSRADTQYF. The CDR3 region has the DNA TGTGCCACCAGCAGAGCAGATACGCAGTATTTT.

This clonotype was recorded many times. This rearrangement joins TRBV7-2 to TRBJ1-1, with 7 bases that match TRBD1. Germline V CDR1 and CDR2: SGHTA, FQGNSA. J lost 8 bases, V lost 5 bases, and 5 bases had no gene match. The CDR3 runs to 12 residues. Here the CDR3 reads CASSRDRVEAFF. The CDR3 DNA reads TGTGCCAGCAGCCGTGACAGGGTAGAAGCTTTCTTT. Based on the CDR3 plus reference TRBV7-2 and TRBJ1-1, the full variable domain is GAGVSQSPSNKVTEKGKDVELRCDPISGHTALYWYRQSLGQGLEFLIYFQGNSAPDKSGLPSDRFSAERTGGSVSTLTIQRTQQEDSAVYLCASSRDRVEAFFGQGTRLTVV.

This clonotype was counted only a few times. The V gene is TRBV3-1, the J gene TRBJ2-3; 11 bases line up with TRBD2. CDR3 length equals 17 residues. The trim removed 3 bases at V and 1 base at J, leaving 6 bases unmatched. The germline CDR1 and CDR2 sequences are LGHDT and YNNKEL (reference sequence). CDR3 coding DNA: TGTGCCAGCAGCCAGCAGCGTAGCGGGGGGGGCACAGATACGCAGTATTTT. Translated, it gives CASSQQRSGGGTDTQYF.

This clonotype occurred a few times. This chain joins TRBV5-1 and TRBJ2-6; no clear D gene. V gave up 1 base and J gave up 4 bases, with 24 bases separating them. The CDR3 spans 20 residues. The V gene's germline CDR1 is SGHRS and CDR2 YFSETQ. CDR3 sequence reads: CASSLKPPAGPLVGANVLTF. CDR3 DNA sequence: TGCGCCAGCAGCTTGAAACCCCCGGCAGGACCCTTAGTGGGGGCCAACGTCCTGACTTTC.

There are many counts of this clonotype. The chain has TRBV10-3 and TRBJ2-3, with D unclear. Germline-derived CDR1 and CDR2 are ENHRY and SYGVKD. The CDR3 runs 13 residues. The germline V and J ends were trimmed by 6 bases and 0 bases, with 7 bases remaining between them. CDR3 sequence: CAISGPSTDTQYF. DNA for the CDR3: TGTGCCATCAGCGGCCCTAGCACAGATACGCAGTATTTT.

Only a few counts were recorded for this clonotype. The gene calls are TRBV29-1 and TRBJ2-7, with D hard to call. V was cut by 1 base and J by 5 bases, with 12 bases left in between. This CDR3 has 13 residues. CDR1 is SQVTM, CDR2 ANQGSEA, per germline. CDR3 sequence (DNA): TGCAGCGTTGAAGTTGAGTTAGTCGACGAGCAGTACTTC. Translation: CSVEVELVDEQYF.

This clonotype was counted a few times. The rearrangement joins TRBV6-5 to TRBJ1-1; 9 nucleotides align to TRBD1. Trimming took 5 bases from V and 7 from J; bases not matched to a gene: 2. CDR3 size: 12 residues. Germline assignment: CDR1 MNHEY and CDR2 SVGAGI. The CDR3: CASSTGGREAFF. CDR3 nucleotides: TGTGCCAGCAGTACAGGGGGCCGTGAAGCTTTCTTT.

A few counts support this clonotype. The V call is TRBV11-2, the J call TRBJ2-2; D uncertain. Germline V CDR1 and CDR2: SGHAT, FQNNGV. This CDR3 comprises 15 residues. V lost 0 bases and J 2 bases, leaving 7 bases between the germline ends. CDR3 nucleotides: TGTGCCAGCAGCTTAGATTTTCATAACACCGGGGAGCTGTTTTTT. Translation: CASSLDFHNTGELFF.

V gene TRBV20-1 combines with J gene TRBJ2-5, with D perhaps matching TRBD1 (7 bases). The CDR3 is made up of 14 amino acids. Trimming pared 5 bases from V and 5 bases from J, leaving 18 bases between. Germline-derived CDR1 and CDR2 are DFQATT and SNEGSKA (reference sequence). CDR3 sequence: CSAPPMTGRETQYF. CDR3 coding DNA: TGCAGTGCTCCCCCAATGACAGGGAGGGAGACCCAGTACTTC.

The J gene is TRBJ2-1, the V gene TRBV3-1, with 7 positions matching TRBD2. Trimming removed 1 base from V and 0 bases from J; junction bases left unmatched: 3. The germline gives CDR1 LGHDT, CDR2 YNNKEL (reference sequence). This CDR3 comprises 16 residues. CDR3 sequence: CASSQVWDYSYNEQFF. CDR3 DNA sequence: TGTGCCAGCAGCCAAGTGTGGGACTACTCCTACAATGAGCAGTTCTTC.

The genes are TRBV12-3 or TRBV12-4 and TRBJ2-5; the D gene could be TRBD1 or TRBD2 (5 bases each). CDR3 length: 13 residues. V was cut by 6 bases and J by 0 bases, with 8 bases left in between. In nucleotides, the CDR3 is TGTGCCAGCAGAGGGACCGACCAAGAGACCCAGTACTTC. Its translation: CASRGTDQETQYF.

This chain uses TRBV6-1 with TRBJ2-1; D ambiguous. There are 13 residues in the CDR3. Germline-derived CDR1 and CDR2 are MNHNS and SASEGT. Trimming left V 9 bases short and J 3 bases short, with 12 bases between. This chain's CDR3 is CARKPPLYNEQFF. In nucleotides, the CDR3 is TGTGCCAGGAAACCCCCCCTCTACAATGAGCAGTTCTTC.

This clonotype has a count of ten or more. The CDR3 DNA sequence: TGTGCCAGCAGTAGATCGGGACAGGGAAACACTGAAGCTTTCTTT. Translation gives CASSRSGQGNTEAFF. The rearrangement uses TRBV12-3 or TRBV12-4 and TRBJ1-1; TRBD1 agrees at 9 bases. V gave up 5 bases and J gave up 2 bases; unmatched junction bases: 6. This CDR3 has 15 residues.

This chain connects TRBV24-1 to TRBJ2-2, with 12 bases that match TRBD1. The CDR3 length is 16 residues. The trim removed 2 bases at V and 6 bases at J, leaving 3 bases unmatched. Germline V gene data show CDR1 as KGHDR and CDR2 as SFDVKD. CDR3 nucleotide sequence: TGTGCCACCAGTGATTCGGGACAGGGGGCCCCCGGGGAGCTGTTTTTT. Translating gives CATSDSGQGAPGELFF.

This clonotype was counted only a few times. This chain uses TRBV6-5 with TRBJ2-5, with D possibly matching TRBD1 (5 bases). Trimming left V 8 bases short and J 10 bases short, with 23 bases between. Germline CDR1 is MNHEY and CDR2 is SVGAGI. The CDR3 spans 14 residues. CDR3 in amino acids: CASGSFEPRRGQYF. CDR3 nucleotides: TGTGCCAGCGGGTCCTTCGAGCCTAGAAGGGGCCAGTACTTC.

This clonotype was counted between two and nine times. V gene TRBV5-1 combines with J gene TRBJ2-1; D call uncertain. V was pared by 0 bases and J by 10 bases, with 8 bases between. Germline V gene lookup returns CDR1 SGHRS and CDR2 YFSETQ. The CDR3 has 12 residues. The CDR3, as DNA: TGCGCCAGCAGCTTGGTGCTTGGGGAGCAGTTCTTC. Its protein is CASSLVLGEQFF.

This clonotype was detected only a few times. This sequence joins TRBV20-1 and TRBJ1-1; TRBD1 matches at 10 bases. CDR1 DFQATT and CDR2 SNEGSKA come from the germline V gene (reference sequence). This CDR3 spans 16 amino acids. Trimming at V came to 6 bases and at J to 10 bases, leaving 20 bases not matched to a gene. CDR3 loop: CSAQTGLGTGVRGAFF. The CDR3 DNA is TGCAGTGCACAAACCGGACTAGGGACAGGGGTAAGAGGAGCTTTCTTT.

This clonotype was picked up a small number of times. V gene TRBV12-3 or TRBV12-4 combines with J gene TRBJ1-1; no firm D call. The V and J ends lost 6 bases and 1 base respectively, with 6 bases between them. The CDR3 runs to 12 residues. CDR3: CASRGENTEAFF. The CDR3 coding sequence is TGTGCCAGCAGGGGAGAGAACACTGAAGCTTTCTTT.

The gene calls are TRBV5-1 and TRBJ2-3; D is ambiguous. The CDR3 is 13 residues long. Germline assignment: CDR1 SGHRS and CDR2 YFSETQ. The V gene lost 5 bases and the J gene lost 4 bases, with 11 bases spanning the gap. This CDR3 reads CASRNDVSDTQYF. CDR3 sequence (DNA): TGCGCCAGCAGGAATGATGTCTCAGATACGCAGTATTTT. The whole variable domain, remainder taken from reference TRBV5-1 and TRBJ2-3, is KAGVTQTPRYLIKTRGQQVTLSCSPISGHRSVSWYQQTPGQGLQFLFEYFSETQRNKGNFPGRFSGRQFSNSRSEMNVSTLELGDSALYLCASRNDVSDTQYFGPGTRLTVL.

A few counts support this clonotype. This chain uses TRBV20-1 with TRBJ2-1, with TRBD2 identical over 11 bases. CDR1 DFQATT and CDR2 SNEGSKA come from the germline V gene (reference sequence). The CDR3 runs to 13 residues. The V segment lost 6 bases and the J segment 6 bases; nucleotides outside the gene matches: 4. CDR3 in amino acids: CSAISGRVNEQFF. CDR3 DNA sequence: TGCAGTGCAATTAGCGGGAGGGTCAATGAGCAGTTCTTC.

The chain uses TRBV18 and TRBJ2-7; unclear D gene. CDR3 length: 15 residues. V was clipped by 6 bases and J by 3 bases, with 18 bases between them. Germline V CDR1 and CDR2: KGHSH, LQKENI. CDR3 DNA: TGTGCCAGCTCGCCTCCCTCCGGCGCGGTCTACGAGCAGTACTTC. Protein sequence: CASSPPSGAVYEQYF.

The chain employs TRBV5-6 and TRBJ2-2; the D call may be TRBD1 or TRBD2 (5 bases each). CDR1 is SGHDT, CDR2 YYEEEE, per germline. The length of the CDR3 is 15 residues. Trimming left V 4 bases short and J 6 bases short, with 16 bases between. CDR3: CASSPGLLGAGELFF. CDR3 in DNA: TGTGCCAGCAGCCCGGGGCTCCTAGGCGCCGGGGAGCTGTTTTTT.

This clonotype occurred a few times. This chain uses TRBV7-2 with TRBJ1-2; no clear D gene. Germline V lookup: CDR1 SGHTA, CDR2 FQGNSA. CDR3 length equals 15 residues. V dropped 2 bases and J dropped 1 base, with 11 bases sitting between them. The CDR3 sequence is CASSLFEGNNYGYTF. The DNA of the CDR3 is TGTGCCAGCAGCTTATTCGAGGGAAATAACTATGGCTACACCTTC.

The V and J genes are TRBV9 and TRBJ2-1; TRBD1 matches at 7 bases. V was pared by 0 bases and J by 0 bases, with 18 bases of the junction left unmatched. The CDR3 runs 21 residues. CDR1 and CDR2 (germline): SGDLS, YYNGEE. CDR3: CASSVALSGTAITFSYNEQFF. The CDR3 coding sequence is TGTGCCAGCAGCGTAGCCCTTTCCGGGACAGCGATAACCTTCTCCTACAATGAGCAGTTCTTC.